This T cell receptor beta chain was retrieved from a study of T-cell memory formation after mild COVID-19. Background on the study: TCR clusters were mostly confined to one donor each.

Trimming left V 6 bases short and J 0 bases short, with 11 bases between. Germline V gene sequence: CDR1 LNHDA, CDR2 SQIVND (reference sequence). The CDR3 runs to 15 residues. This clonotype was seen only a few times. Its antigen remains unknown. Findings and limits, study-wide: A second wave expanding day 15 to 37 was CD4+-biased; contracting clones were balanced. There was no confirmation that second-wave clones peaking on day 37 were SARS-CoV-2 specific.

MiXCR was run by TCRdb on the 5' RACE reads, yielding one entry per CDR3 protein. Among hundreds of thousands of distinct CDR3 sequences, about a fifth were seen once, and the ten largest hold approximately 12%. The rearrangement links TRBV19 to TRBJ2-2; maybe TRBD1 (6 bases). This TCR was sampled from an adult woman who had mild COVID-19 (a few samples of this study predate the infection). Cell type and time point are not known. Sequenced sample: PBMCs or a T cell subset sorted from them (not recorded which). The CDR3 bases are TGTGCCAGTAGGGTGACAGGCGCGAACACCGGGGAGCTGTTTTTT. Protein: CASRVTGANTGELFF.